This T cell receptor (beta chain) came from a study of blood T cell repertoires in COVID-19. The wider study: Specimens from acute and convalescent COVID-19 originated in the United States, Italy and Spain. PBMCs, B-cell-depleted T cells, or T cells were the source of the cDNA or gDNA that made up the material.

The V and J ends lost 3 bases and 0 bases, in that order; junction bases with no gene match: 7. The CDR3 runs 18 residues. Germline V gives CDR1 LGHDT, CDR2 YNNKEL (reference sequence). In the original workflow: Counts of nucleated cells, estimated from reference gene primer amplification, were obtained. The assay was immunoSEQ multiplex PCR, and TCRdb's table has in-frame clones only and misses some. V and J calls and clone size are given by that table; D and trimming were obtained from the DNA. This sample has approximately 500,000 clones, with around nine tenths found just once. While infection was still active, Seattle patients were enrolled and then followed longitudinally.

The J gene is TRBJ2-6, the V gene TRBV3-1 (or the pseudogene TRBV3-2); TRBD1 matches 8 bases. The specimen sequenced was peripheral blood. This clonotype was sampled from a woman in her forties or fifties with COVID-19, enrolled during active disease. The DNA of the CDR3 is TGTGCCAGCAGCCACACCGGGACAGGTACCTCTGGGGCCAACGTCCTGACTTTC. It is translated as CASSHTGTGTSGANVLTF.